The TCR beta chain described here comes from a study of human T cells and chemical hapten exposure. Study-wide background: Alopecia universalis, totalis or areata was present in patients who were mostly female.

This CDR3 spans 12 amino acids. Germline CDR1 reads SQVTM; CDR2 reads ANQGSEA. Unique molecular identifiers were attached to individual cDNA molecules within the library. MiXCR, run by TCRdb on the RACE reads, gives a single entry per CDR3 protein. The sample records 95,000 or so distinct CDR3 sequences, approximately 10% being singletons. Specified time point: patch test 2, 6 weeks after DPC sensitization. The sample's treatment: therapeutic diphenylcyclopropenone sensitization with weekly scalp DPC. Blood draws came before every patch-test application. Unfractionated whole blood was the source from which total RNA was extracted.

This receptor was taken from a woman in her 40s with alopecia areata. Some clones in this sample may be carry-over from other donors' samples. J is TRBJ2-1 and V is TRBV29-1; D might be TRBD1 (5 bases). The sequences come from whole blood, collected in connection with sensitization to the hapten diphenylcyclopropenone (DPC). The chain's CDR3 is CSGAVGYNEQFF. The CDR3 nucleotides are TGCAGTGGGGCGGTGGGTTACAATGAGCAGTTCTTC.